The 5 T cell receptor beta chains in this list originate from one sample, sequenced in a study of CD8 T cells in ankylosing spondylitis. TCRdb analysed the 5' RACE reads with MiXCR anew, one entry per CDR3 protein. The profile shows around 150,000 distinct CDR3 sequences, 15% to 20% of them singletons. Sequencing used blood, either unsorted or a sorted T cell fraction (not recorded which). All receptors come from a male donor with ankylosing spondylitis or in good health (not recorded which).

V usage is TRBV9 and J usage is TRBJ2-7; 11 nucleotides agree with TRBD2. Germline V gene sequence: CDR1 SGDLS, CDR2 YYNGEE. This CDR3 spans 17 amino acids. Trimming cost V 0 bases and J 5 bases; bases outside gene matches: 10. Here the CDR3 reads CASSVVPTIAGGHEQYF. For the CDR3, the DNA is TGTGCCAGCAGCGTAGTCCCCACTATAGCGGGAGGGCACGAGCAGTACTTC.

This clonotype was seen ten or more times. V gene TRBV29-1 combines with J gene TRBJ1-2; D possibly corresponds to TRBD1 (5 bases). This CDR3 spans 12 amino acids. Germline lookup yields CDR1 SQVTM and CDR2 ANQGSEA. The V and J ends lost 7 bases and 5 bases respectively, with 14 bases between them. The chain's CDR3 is CSAGTTLYGYTF. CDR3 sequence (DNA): TGCAGCGCCGGGACCACCCTTTATGGCTACACCTTC.

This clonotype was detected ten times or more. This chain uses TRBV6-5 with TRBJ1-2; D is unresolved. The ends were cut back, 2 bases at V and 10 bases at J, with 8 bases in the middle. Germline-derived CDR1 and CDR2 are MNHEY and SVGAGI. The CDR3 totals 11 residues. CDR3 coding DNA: TGTGCCAGCAGTTACAACCGGCACTACACCTTC. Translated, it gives CASSYNRHYTF.

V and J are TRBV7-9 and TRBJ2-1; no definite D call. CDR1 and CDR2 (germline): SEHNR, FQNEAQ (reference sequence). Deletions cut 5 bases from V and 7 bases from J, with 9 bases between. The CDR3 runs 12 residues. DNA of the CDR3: TGTGCCAGCAGCCCTACGGGTAATGAGCAGTTCTTC. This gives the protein CASSPTGNEQFF. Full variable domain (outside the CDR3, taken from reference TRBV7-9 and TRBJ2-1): DTGVSQNPRHKITKRGQNVTFRCDPISEHNRLYWYRQTLGQGPEFLTYFQNEAQLEKSRLLSDRFSAERPKGSFSTLEIQRTEQGDSAMYLCASSPTGNEQFFGPGTRLTVL.

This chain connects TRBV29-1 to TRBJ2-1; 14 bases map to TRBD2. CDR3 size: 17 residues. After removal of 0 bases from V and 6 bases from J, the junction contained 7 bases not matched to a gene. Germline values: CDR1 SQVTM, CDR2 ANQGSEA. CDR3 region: CSVEDRTSGRRFNEQFF. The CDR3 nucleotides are TGCAGCGTTGAAGATAGGACTAGCGGGAGGAGGTTCAATGAGCAGTTCTTC.